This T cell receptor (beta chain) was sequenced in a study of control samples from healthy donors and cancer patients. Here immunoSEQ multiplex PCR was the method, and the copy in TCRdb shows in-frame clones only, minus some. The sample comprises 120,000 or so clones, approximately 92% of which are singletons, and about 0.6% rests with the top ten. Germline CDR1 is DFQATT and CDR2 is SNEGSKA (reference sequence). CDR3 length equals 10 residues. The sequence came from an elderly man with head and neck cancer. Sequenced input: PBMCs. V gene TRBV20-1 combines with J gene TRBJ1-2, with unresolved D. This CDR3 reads CRAGSYGYTF. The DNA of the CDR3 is TGCAGAGCGGGGTCCTATGGCTACACCTTC.